The entry below describes one TCR beta chain. Antigen: not known. This sample is drawn from a study of Ad26.COV2.S vaccination and SARS-CoV-2 variants. V dropped 0 bases and J dropped 6 bases, with 12 bases sitting between them. The CDR3 is 15 residues long. Germline V lookup: CDR1 MGHRA, CDR2 YSYEKL. Broader study findings: People who got the vaccine had more spike-specific TCR breadth than people who got placebo. Measurement of non-spike TCR breadth gave similar results in vaccine and placebo recipients.

Assay used: immunoSEQ multiplex PCR; TCRdb lists only in-frame clones, some missing. The sample includes over 110,000 clones, more than 80% of them seen just once. V is TRBV4-1 and J is TRBJ1-5; a possible D gene is TRBD1 (5 bases). This TCR derives from a human donor who had recovered from COVID-19. Sequences were derived from peripheral blood, sampled after recovery from COVID-19. This chain's CDR3 is CASSQDQGPGQPQHF. CDR3 in DNA: TGCGCCAGCAGCCAAGATCAGGGCCCCGGTCAGCCCCAGCATTTT.